Listed below are T cell receptor beta chains from one sample, sequenced in a study of CD8+CD57+ T cells in acquired aplastic anemia. TCRdb reanalysed the reads using MiXCR and keeps one entry per CDR3 protein. The repertoire includes about 180,000 distinct CDR3 sequences, about 45% of them detected once, and over 0.95% sits in the top ten. The sequenced sample was sorted CD4+, CD8+, or CD8+CD57+ T cells (not recorded which) from PBMCs. These receptors originate from a human donor with aplastic anemia. Each CDR3 is given without its conserved first and last residue. Fields, in order: V gene, CDR3 protein.

TRBV27 | ASSPGGQRYEQY
TRBV4-2 | ASGQYETNEKLF
TRBV10-3 | AISESLGQGPAASEQY
TRBV19 | ASSVASGGPNEQY
TRBV10-3 | AISLAGGRRRTDTQY
TRBV20-1 | SASLETGWNTGELF
TRBV19 | ASSYRSGEAF
TRBV11-1 | ASSSVPIRDGLSTEAF
TRBV10-3 | AIRGTGSDEH
TRBV19 | ASSKGGPYEQY
TRBV24-1 | ATTPGTGLYELY
TRBV12-3/TRBV12-4 | ASSLTRGGRIYGYT
TRBV13 | ASSLGRRNQPQH
TRBV10-1 | ASSYYDLAKNIQY
TRBV4-1 | ASSQGQGVGETQY
TRBV20-1 | SASSILETQY
TRBV7-8 | ASSLGAGI
TRBV15 | ATSTDSGYEQY
TRBV10-3 | AIVEERAHYEQY
TRBV9 | ASSVVAGTYNEQF
TRBV11-1 | ASRPLSGRDTDTQY
TRBV13 | ASSPTGTAQETQH
TRBV29-1 | SVLTDNTEAF
TRBV5-1 | ASSFAMTGSSYEQY
TRBV2 | ASRAQGNTQY
TRBV7-9 | ASSLVKNTEAF
TRBV15 | ATSRGQGLNTIY
TRBV15 | ATSTAKGPGNTGELF
TRBV24-1 | ATSDPGTATNTQY